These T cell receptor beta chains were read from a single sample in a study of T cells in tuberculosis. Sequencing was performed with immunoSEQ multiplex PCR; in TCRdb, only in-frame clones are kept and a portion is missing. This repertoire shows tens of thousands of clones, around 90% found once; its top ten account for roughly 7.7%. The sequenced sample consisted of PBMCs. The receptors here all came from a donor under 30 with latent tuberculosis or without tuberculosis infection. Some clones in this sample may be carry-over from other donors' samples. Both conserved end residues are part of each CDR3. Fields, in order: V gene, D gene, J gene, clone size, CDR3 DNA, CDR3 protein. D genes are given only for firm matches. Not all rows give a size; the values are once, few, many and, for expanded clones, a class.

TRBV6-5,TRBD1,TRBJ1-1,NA,TGTGCCAGCAGTTACACAGGGGACACTGAAGCTTTCTTT,CASSYTGDTEAFF
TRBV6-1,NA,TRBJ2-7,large,TGTGCCAGCAGTGAATTGGGGGGTAAGGACGAGCAGTACTTC,CASSELGGKDEQYF
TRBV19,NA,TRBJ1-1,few,TGTGCCAGTACCGTAGACAGGACTGAAGCTTTCTTT,CASTVDRTEAFF
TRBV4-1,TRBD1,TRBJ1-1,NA,TGCGCCAGCAGCAACTTCAGGGGGGATACTGAAGCTTTCTTT,CASSNFRGDTEAFF
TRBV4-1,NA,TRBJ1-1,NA,TGCGCCAGCAGCCAAGACGTCGACGGGGAAGCTTTCTTT,CASSQDVDGEAFF
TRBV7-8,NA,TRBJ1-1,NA,TGTGCCAGCACCCCTGGTACAGGGCGGGGGGTAGGGGCTTTCTTT,CASTPGTGRGVGAFF
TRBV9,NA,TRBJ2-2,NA,TGTGCCAGCAGCGTACCTAGCCGGACCTTATACACCGGGGAGCTGTTTTTT,CASSVPSRTLYTGELFF
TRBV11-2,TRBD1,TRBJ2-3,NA,TGTGCCAGCAGCTTGGACAGGGGAGGAACAGATACGCAGTATTTT,CASSLDRGGTDTQYF
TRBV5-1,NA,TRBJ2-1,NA,TGCGCCAGCAGCTCCCCCCGGCTAGAAGTCCACAATGAGCAGTTCTTC,CASSSPRLEVHNEQFF
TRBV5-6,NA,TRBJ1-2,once,TGTGCCAGCAAGGCAGCGAACTATGGCTACACCTTC,CASKAANYGYTF
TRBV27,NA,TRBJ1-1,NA,TGTGCCAGCAGTTTGGTCGACGGGGAAGTTTTCTTT,CASSLVDGEVFF
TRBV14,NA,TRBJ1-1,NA,TGTGCCAGCAGCCCAAAGGAGCGGGGTCGAGGTGAAGCTTTCTTT,CASSPKERGRGEAFF
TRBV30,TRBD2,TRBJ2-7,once,TGTGCCTGGAGGCCTCGACTAGCGGGGAGGGACGAGCAGTACTTC,CAWRPRLAGRDEQYF
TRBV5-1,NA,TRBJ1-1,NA,TGCGCCAGCAGCTTCCCAGGGGAGACTGAAGCTTTCTTT,CASSFPGETEAFF
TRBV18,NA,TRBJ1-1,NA,TGTGCCAGCTCCGCCGGTGTGAACACTGAAGCTTTCTTT,CASSAGVNTEAFF
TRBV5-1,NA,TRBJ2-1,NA,TGCGCCAGCAGCTTGTTTGGCGGGGATGAGCAGTTCTTC,CASSLFGGDEQFF
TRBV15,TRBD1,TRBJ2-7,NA,TGTGCCACCAGCAGAGATCTGCAGGGGGTGCCCTACGAGCAGTACTTC,CATSRDLQGVPYEQYF
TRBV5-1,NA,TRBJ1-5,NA,TGCGCCAGCAGCCATGGCGGGGATCAGCCCCAGCATTTT,CASSHGGDQPQHF
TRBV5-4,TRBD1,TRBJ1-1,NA,TGTGCCAGCAGCCCAAGGACAGGGGGTGAAGCTTTCTTT,CASSPRTGGEAFF
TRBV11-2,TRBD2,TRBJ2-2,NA,TGTGCCAGCACTCTAGGGTTAGCGGGAGAAACCGGGGAGCTGTTTTTT,CASTLGLAGETGELFF
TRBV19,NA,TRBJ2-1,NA,TGTGCCAGTCGACCGGACACCTCCTACAATGAGCAGTTCTTC,CASRPDTSYNEQFF
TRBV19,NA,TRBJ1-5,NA,TGTGCCAGTAAATGGTCATTCCGAGGGGGTAATCAGCCCCAGCATTTT,CASKWSFRGGNQPQHF
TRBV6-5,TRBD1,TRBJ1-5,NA,TGTGCCAGCAGTTCCACAGGGGGGGGGAATCAGCCCCAGCATTTT,CASSSTGGGNQPQHF
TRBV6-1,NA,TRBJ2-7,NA,TGTGCCATCGGGCAGGGGAACCACGAGCAGTACTTC,CAIGQGNHEQYF
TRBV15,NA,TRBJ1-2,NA,TGTGCCACCAGCAGTCAGGGTGGCGGCTACACCTTC,CATSSQGGGYTF
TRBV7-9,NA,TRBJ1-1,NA,TGTGCCAGCTCACTCGAGGGGGACACTGAAGCTTTCTTT,CASSLEGDTEAFF
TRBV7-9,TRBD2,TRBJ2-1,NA,TGTGCCAGCAGCTTAGCGGGCCTAGCGGCTAGAGGCTCCTACAATGAGCAGTTCTTC,CASSLAGLAARGSYNEQFF
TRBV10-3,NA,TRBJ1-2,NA,TGTGCCATCAGTGCACAGAACTATGGCTACACCTTC,CAISAQNYGYTF
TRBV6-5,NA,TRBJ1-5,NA,TGTGCCACCCGGTCCAGGGTAGGTCAGCCCCAGCATTTT,CATRSRVGQPQHF
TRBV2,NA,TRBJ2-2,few,TGTGCCAGCACTCGAGCGGGCACCGGGGAGCTGTTTTTT,CASTRAGTGELFF
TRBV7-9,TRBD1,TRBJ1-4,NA,TGTGCCAGCAGCCCTGGTGGGACAGGGGGCGAAAAACTGTTTTTT,CASSPGGTGGEKLFF
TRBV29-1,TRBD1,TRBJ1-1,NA,TGCAGCGTTGGGGGGGACAGCGTTGGAGCTTTCTTT,CSVGGDSVGAFF
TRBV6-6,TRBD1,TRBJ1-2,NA,TGTGCCAGCAGTGATTGGGACAGGGGTTTTTATGGCTACACCTTC,CASSDWDRGFYGYTF
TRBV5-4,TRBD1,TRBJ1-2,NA,TGTGCCAGCAGCTGGGGACAGGGGGCGGGTTATGGCTACACCTTC,CASSWGQGAGYGYTF
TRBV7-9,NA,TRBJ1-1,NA,TGTGCCAGCAGCTTATCGAGAAACACTGAAGCTTTCTTT,CASSLSRNTEAFF
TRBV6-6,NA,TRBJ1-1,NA,TGTGCCAGCAGTTCGGGGGCTGAAGCTTTCTTT,CASSSGAEAFF
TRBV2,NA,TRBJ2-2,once,TGTGCCAGCACCTTAGCCAGGGAAGGGGAGCTGTTTTTT,CASTLAREGELFF
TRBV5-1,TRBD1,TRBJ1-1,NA,TGCGCCAGCAGCTCGGATGGACAGGGCACTGAAGCTTTCTTT,CASSSDGQGTEAFF
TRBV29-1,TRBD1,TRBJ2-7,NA,TGCAGCGTGTCTAGACAGGGATACGAGCAGTACTTC,CSVSRQGYEQYF
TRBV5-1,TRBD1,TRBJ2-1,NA,TGCGCCAGCCTTGCGTACCCGGGACAGGGTCGCAATGAGCAGTTCTTC,CASLAYPGQGRNEQFF
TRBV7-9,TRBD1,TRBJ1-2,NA,TGTGCCTCGGGAAAGGGGGCTTATGGCTACACCTTC,CASGKGAYGYTF
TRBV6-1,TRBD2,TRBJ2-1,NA,TGTGCCAGCAGTGAATCCAGCGGGAGGGCCCTTAATGAGCAGTTCTTC,CASSESSGRALNEQFF